This T cell receptor beta chain was recovered during a study of T cells after yellow fever vaccination. This CDR3 spans 13 amino acids. Trimming shortened V by 5 bases and J by 2 bases, and 8 bases separated the two germline ends. Germline V gene data show CDR1 as MNHEY and CDR2 as SVGAGI. From the 5' RACE reads, TCRdb called clonotypes with MiXCR, one entry per CDR3 protein. The sample records 300,000 to 400,000 distinct CDR3 sequences, around 12% being singletons. The receptor comes from a young man who received the YFV17D yellow fever vaccine. This chain connects TRBV6-5 to TRBJ2-3; D not certain. The sequencing here drew on CD4+ T cells sorted from PBMCs, taken 15 days after the yellow fever booster vaccination. The DNA for the CDR3 is TGTGCCAGCAGTAGTACCACCACAGATACGCAGTATTTT. This sequence encodes CASSSTTTDTQYF.